The sample holds many counts of the clone carrying this TCR beta chain. The source of the sample is a study of neurological immune-mediated disorders. The method for making cDNA was 5'RACE, and it used 10-nucleotide random UMIs. A single record per CDR3 protein comes from TCRdb applying MiXCR to the 5' RACE reads. The sample lists tens of thousands of distinct CDR3 sequences, about 4% occurring once. V was shortened by 8 bases and J by 3 bases, with 6 bases between the two germline ends. Per germline, CDR1 SEHNR and CDR2 FQNEAQ (reference sequence). The length of the CDR3 is 11 residues. The chain has TRBV7-9 and TRBJ2-3; D is ambiguous. The sequenced sample was CD4+ T cells from blood. The receptor's source is a woman between 35 and 50 years old with multiple sclerosis. This CDR3 is CASQRTDTQYF. In DNA, the CDR3 is TGTGCCAGCCAAAGGACAGATACGCAGTATTTT.